This T cell receptor beta chain was obtained from a study of shared clonotypes between healthy human individuals (TCRdb year 2020). Study-wide context: The cohort comprised a couple of women and a few men aged 18 to 49 years. Per donor, three plates each were used for CD4 naive and CD4 memory, two for CD8 naive, and one for CD8 memory. To estimate repertoire size and how much clonotypes are shared between individuals, the study performed deep sequencing of blood TCR repertoires from 4 to 6 healthy adults. Different laboratories and diverse techniques were used to prepare libraries and sequence TCR repertoires, to increase sequencing depth and limit assay-specific biases. Each donor's leukapheresis produced roughly between roughly 0.94 and 9.5 billion PBMCs.

This clone was observed a handful of times. The specificity of this receptor is unknown. It has no much larger one-base neighbor in the sample; base qualities were not kept. From V the trimming removes 6 bases and from J it removes 6 bases, while the gene matches leave 10 bases of the junction unaccounted for. Based on the germline V gene (reference sequence), the CDR1 and CDR2 sequences are MNHEY and SMNVEV. Including the terminal cysteine and phenylalanine, the CDR3 comprises 15 residues. The retained sequence is limited to the CDR3, 45 bases, with the frame set at the first base. General findings and caveats noted by the study authors: Clonotypes shared by all four sorted-subset donors showed higher generation probabilities than non-shared clonotypes. Naive subsets generally had larger estimated clonotype richness than memory subsets did. Based on pairwise subsampling, the degree of clonotype sharing among donors was expected to be affected by sequencing depth. When a few donors were compared, the shared fraction of clonotypes was around 4.6% for naive CD4, 3.5% to 4% for naive CD8, 2% to 2.5% for memory CD4, and roughly 0.4% for memory CD8. Even with the large sequencing depth, rarefaction of the sorted-subset datasets indicated that sequencing was incomplete. Sampling was limited to blood, and TCR repertoires in tissue likely differ from TCR repertoires in blood. Because the study included a small number of donors, the genetic and exposure-history diversity represented was limited.

Using the deep immunoSEQ assay, multiplex PCR amplified TCR CDR3 regions from genomic DNA. Genomic DNA extracted from each cell subset was distributed evenly over all wells of several immunoSEQ 96-well plates, and each plate served as one replicate. For sorted subsets, each replicate PCR was loaded with 200 ng genomic DNA, equivalent to 30,000 or so T cell genomes. The purified libraries were quantified using a Qubit 3.0 fluorometer, sized with a Bioanalyzer 2100, and then quantified again using the KAPA Library Quantification kit. Every immunoSEQ 96-well plate was sequenced on a dedicated single-read 150-cycle Illumina NextSeq 550 flow cell. The paper's data handling went like this. The immunoSEQ output contained only junctional sequences without quality scores, so filtering could not match that applied to full-length reads. Sequences were annotated with PyIR, a Python wrapper for IgBLAST v1.9, using IMGT germline references to assign V/J genes and CDR3. Any read was removed if the V/J assignment was weak (E-value above 1e-6), the CDR3 was missing, or the read contained stop codons, out-of-frame junctions, or ambiguous translated residues. A V3J clonotype was defined by an identical inferred V gene, J gene, and CDR3 amino acid sequence. The percentage overlap between two repertoires was calculated by dividing the number of shared unique clonotypes by the size of the smaller repertoire. Richness of each repertoire was evaluated using RTK rarefaction, the Chao1 estimator, and Recon v2.1 estimates of unobserved clonotypes. Generation probabilities were computed with OLGA for all TCRbeta clonotypes obtained by the gDNA method from several donors. TCRdb holds this immuneACCESS table with in-frame rearrangements only. Some clones are missing; in checked studies, unresolved V genes explain under half, and the rest has no known cause. V, J and clone size derive from that table, while D and trimming were established from the DNA sequence. Here the sample has about 2.2 million clones; just over 90% occur a single time. The ten largest account for around 1.7% of the sample.

CD8 naive samples were obtained by positive selection for CCR7 among CD45RO-negative cells, yielding a CD45RA+CCR7+ population from which TemRA cells were excluded. Healthy HIV-negative adults with no recently reported acute infections or vaccinations were included as donors. All donors were Caucasian adults living in Nashville, Tennessee, USA. Blood was obtained by leukapheresis, after which PBMCs were separated by Ficoll-Histopaque density gradient centrifugation and cryopreserved in liquid nitrogen vapor phase. Analytical flow cytometry was used to check the purity and quantity of each magnetically sorted T cell population. From each sorted fraction, genomic DNA was isolated and quantified by UV absorbance on a Nanodrop 2000c.

The V and J genes are TRBV27 and TRBJ1-4; TRBD1 agrees with 7 junctional bases. Sequencing was done on a sample of naive CD8+ T cells from PBMCs. What this sample's cell subset or site label stands for: CD45RA+CCR7+. This sequence was found in a young man in good health. Some clones in this sample may be carry-over from other donors' samples. For the CDR3, the sequence is CASRPNDREDEKLFF. The DNA sequence follows: TGTGCCAGCAGACCCAACGACAGGGAGGATGAAAAACTGTTTTTT.